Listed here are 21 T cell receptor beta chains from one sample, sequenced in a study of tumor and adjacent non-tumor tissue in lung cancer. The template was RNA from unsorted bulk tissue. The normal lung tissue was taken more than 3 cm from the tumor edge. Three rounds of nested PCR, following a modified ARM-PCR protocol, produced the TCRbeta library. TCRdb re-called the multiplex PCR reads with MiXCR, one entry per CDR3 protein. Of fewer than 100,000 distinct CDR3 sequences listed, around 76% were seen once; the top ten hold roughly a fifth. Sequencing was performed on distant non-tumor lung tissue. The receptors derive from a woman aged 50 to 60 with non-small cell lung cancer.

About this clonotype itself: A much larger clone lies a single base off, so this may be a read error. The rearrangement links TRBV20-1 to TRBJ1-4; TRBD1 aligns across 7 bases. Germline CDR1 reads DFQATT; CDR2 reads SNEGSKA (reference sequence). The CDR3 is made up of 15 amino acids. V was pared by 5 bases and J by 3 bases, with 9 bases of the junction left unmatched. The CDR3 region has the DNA TGCAGTGCTCGATCGCAAGGGGGCCCTAATGAAAAACTGTTTTTT. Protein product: CSARSQGGPNEKLFF.

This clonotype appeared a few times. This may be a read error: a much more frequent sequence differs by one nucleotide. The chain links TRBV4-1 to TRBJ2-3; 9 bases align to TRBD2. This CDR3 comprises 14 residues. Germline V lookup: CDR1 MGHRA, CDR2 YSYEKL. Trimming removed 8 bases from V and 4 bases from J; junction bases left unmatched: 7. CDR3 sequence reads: CASGLGLAPDTQYF. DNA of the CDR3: TGCGCCAGCGGCTTGGGACTAGCACCAGATACGCAGTATTTT.

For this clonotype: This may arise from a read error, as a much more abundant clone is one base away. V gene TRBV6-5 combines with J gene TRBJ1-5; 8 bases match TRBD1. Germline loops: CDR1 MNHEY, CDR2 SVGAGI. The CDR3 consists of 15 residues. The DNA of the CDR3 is TGTGCCAGCAGCCGTACAGGGACAGGAGGCCAGCTCCAGCATTTT. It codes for CASSRTGTGGQLQHF.

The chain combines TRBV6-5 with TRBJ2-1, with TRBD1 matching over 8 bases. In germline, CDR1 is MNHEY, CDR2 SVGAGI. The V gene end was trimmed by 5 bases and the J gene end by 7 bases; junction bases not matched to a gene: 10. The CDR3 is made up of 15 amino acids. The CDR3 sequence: CASSNRTGTGNEQFF. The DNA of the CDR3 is TGTGCCAGCAGTAATCGGACAGGGACGGGGAATGAGCAGTTCTTC.

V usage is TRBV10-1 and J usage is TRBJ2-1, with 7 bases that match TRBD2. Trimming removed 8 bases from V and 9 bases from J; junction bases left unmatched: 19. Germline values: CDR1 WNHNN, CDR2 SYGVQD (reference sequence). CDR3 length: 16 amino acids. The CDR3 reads CASCARSGEGLREQFF. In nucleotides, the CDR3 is TGCGCCAGCTGTGCGAGGTCTGGGGAGGGATTGCGTGAGCAGTTCTTC.

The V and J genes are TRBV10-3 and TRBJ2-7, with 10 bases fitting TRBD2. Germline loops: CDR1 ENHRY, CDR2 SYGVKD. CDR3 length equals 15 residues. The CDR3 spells CVISENLAGAHEQYF. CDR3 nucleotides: TGTGTTATCAGTGAGAACCTAGCGGGAGCTCACGAGCAGTACTTC.

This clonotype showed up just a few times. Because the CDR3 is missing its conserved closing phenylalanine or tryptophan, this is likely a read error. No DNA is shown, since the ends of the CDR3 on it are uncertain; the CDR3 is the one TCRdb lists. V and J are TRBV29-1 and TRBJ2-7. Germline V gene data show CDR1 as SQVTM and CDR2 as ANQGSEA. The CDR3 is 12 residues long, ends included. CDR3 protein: CSVFTDSYEQYL.

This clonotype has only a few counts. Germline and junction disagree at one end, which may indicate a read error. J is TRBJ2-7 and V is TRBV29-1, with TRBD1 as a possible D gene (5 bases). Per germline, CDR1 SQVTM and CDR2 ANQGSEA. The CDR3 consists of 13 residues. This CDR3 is CGVESDKTYEQYF. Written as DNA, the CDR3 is TGCGGCGTTGAATCGGACAAGACCTATGAGCAGTACTTC.

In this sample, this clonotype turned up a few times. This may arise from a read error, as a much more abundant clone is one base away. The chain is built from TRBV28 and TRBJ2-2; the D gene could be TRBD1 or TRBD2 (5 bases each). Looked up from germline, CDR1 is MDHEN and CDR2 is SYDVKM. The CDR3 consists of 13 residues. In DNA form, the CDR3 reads TGTGCCAGCATTCAGGGTGACACCGGGGAGCTGTCTTTT. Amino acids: CASIQGDTGELSF.

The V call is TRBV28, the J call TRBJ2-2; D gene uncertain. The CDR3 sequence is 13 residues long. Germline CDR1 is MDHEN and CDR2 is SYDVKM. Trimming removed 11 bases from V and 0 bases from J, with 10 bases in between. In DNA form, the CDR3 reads TGTGCCGCCGGTACACCGAACACCGGGGAGCTGTTTTTT. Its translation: CAAGTPNTGELFF.

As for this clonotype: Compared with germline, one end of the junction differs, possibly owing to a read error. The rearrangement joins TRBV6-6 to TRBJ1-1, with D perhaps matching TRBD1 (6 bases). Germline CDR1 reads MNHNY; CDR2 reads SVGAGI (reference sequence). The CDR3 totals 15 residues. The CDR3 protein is CASSFGGQVNSEAFF. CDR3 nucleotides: TGTGCCAGCAGTTTTGGGGGGCAGGTGAACAGTGAAGCTTTCTTT.

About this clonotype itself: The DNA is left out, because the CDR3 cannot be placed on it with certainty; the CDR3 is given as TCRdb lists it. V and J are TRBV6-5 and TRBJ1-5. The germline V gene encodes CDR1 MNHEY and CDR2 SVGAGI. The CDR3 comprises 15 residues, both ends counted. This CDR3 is CASSYSNGGDLHQHF.

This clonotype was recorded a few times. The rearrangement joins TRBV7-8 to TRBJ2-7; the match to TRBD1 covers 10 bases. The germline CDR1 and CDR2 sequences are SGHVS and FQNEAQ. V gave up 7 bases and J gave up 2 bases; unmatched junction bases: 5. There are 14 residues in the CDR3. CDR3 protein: CASNSGTGAYEQYF. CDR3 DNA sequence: TGTGCCAGCAATTCTGGGACAGGGGCCTACGAGCAGTACTTC.

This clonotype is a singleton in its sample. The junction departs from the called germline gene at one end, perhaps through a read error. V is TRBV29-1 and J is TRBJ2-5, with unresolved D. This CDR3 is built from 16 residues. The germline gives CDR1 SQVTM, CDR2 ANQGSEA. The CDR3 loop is CSVEGDGVPREETQYF. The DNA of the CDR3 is TGCAGCGTTGAAGGGGATGGAGTGCCCCGAGAAGAGACACAGTACTTC.

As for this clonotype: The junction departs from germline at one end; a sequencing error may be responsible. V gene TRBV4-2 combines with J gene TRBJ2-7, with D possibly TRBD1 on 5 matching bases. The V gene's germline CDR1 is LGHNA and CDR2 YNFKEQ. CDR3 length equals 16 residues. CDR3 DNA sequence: TGCGACAGCAGCCATGCAGTAGAGACGGTCCCCTACGAGCAGTACTTC. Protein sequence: CDSSHAVETVPYEQYF.

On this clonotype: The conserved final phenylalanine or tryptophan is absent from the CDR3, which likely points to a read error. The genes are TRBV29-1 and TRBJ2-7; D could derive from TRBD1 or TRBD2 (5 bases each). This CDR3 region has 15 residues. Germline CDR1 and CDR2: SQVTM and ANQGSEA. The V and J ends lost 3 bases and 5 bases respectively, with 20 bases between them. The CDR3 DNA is TGCAGCGTTGATTCAGGGCAGAGGGCGAAGAACGAGCAGTACTTA. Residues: CSVDSGQRAKNEQYL.

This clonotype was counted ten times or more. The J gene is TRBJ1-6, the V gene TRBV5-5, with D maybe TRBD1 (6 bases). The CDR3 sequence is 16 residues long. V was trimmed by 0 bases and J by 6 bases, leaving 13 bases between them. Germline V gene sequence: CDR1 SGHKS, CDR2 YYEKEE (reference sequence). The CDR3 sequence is CASSLVGRGSNSPLHF. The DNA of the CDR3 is TGTGCCAGCAGCTTGGTAGGCAGGGGCTCTAATTCACCCCTCCACTTT.

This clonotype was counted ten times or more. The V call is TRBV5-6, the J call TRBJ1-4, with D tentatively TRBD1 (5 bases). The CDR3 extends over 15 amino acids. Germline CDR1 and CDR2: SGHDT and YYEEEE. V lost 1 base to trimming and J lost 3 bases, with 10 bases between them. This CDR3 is CASSLLTGANEKLFF. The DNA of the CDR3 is TGTGCCAGCAGCTTGTTGACGGGGGCTAATGAAAAACTGTTTTTT.

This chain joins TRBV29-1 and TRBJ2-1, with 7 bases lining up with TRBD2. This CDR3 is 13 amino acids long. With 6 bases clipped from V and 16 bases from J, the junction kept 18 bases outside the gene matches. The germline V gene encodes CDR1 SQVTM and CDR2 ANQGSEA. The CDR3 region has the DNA TGCAGCGTCAAGAAGCGGGATGGAGGTGAACAATTCTTC. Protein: CSVKKRDGGEQFF.

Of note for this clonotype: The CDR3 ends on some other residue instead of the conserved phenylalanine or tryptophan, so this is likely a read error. DNA for the CDR3: TGTGCCAGCAGCCGTGGATTGGGCGCCGACCAGTACTCC. Translated, it gives CASSRGLGADQYS. The chain employs TRBV11-2 and TRBJ2-7; unclear D gene. The V gene's germline CDR1 is SGHAT and CDR2 FQNNGV. This CDR3 comprises 13 residues. V dropped 5 bases and J dropped 10 bases, with 18 bases sitting between them.

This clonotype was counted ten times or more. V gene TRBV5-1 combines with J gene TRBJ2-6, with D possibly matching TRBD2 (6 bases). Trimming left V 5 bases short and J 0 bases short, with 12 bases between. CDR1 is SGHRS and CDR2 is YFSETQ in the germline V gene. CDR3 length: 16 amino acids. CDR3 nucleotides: TGCGCCAGCAGGCGGGACGCCGGCTCTGGGGCCAACGTCCTGACTTTC. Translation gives CASRRDAGSGANVLTF.